What follows are 25 T cell receptor beta chains derived from one specimen sequenced in a study of cytomegalovirus exposure and HLA in healthy donors. 60 Vbeta and 13 Jbeta primers were used in PCR. TCRdb's table, derived via immunoSEQ multiplex PCR, lists solely in-frame clones and lacks some. The sample has 90,000 to 120,000 clones; approximately 77% are singletons. Material: PBMCs. The receptor source for this set is a male donor in good health and CMV-seropositive.

There are many counts of this clone. The chain joins TRBV5-3 to TRBJ2-7, with 8 bases fitting TRBD1. TRBV5-3 is known as an ORF, though its function is uncertain. J was trimmed by 6 bases and V by 0 bases; bases with no gene match: 8. CDR3 size: 15 residues. CDR3 nucleotide sequence: TGTGCCAGAAGCTTGGAGGACAGGGAAGGGGGCGAGCAGTACTTC. This sequence encodes CARSLEDREGGEQYF.

This chain connects TRBV5-1 to TRBJ2-7; TRBD2 agrees at 7 bases. CDR3 length: 14 amino acids. With 1 base clipped from V and 4 bases from J, the junction kept 5 bases outside the gene matches. Germline V gene lookup returns CDR1 SGHRS and CDR2 YFSETQ. In DNA form, the CDR3 reads TGCGCCAGCAGCTTGACCACGGGGGGATACGAGCAGTACTTC. Protein product: CASSLTTGGYEQYF.

This chain links TRBV7-9 with TRBJ2-2; tentative D call: TRBD1 (6 bases). Germline CDR1 reads SEHNR; CDR2 reads FQNEAQ (reference sequence). The CDR3 totals 15 residues. V was cut by 5 bases and J by 5 bases, with 15 bases left in between. CDR3 sequence: CASSARQADTGELFF. CDR3 sequence (DNA): TGTGCCAGCAGCGCCAGACAGGCCGATACCGGGGAGCTGTTTTTT.

The CDR3 DNA is TGTGCCAGTAGTCCGGGCTGGTCGGGGGATACGCAGTATTTT. Protein product: CASSPGWSGDTQYF. The chain carries TRBV19 and TRBJ2-3; a weak D match, TRBD2 (5 bases). The germline CDR1 and CDR2 sequences are LNHDA and SQIVND (reference sequence). Trimming removed 5 bases at V and 6 bases at J, with 15 bases between. CDR3 length equals 14 residues. Full variable domain (missing parts from reference TRBV19 and TRBJ2-3): DGGITQSPKYLFRKEGQNVTLSCEQNLNHDAMYWYRQDPGQGLRLIYYSQIVNDFQKGDIAEGYSVSREKKESFPLTVTSAQKNPTAFYLCASSPGWSGDTQYFGPGTRLTVL.

This clone showed up just a few times. The J gene is TRBJ1-4, the V gene TRBV18; possibly TRBD1 for D (6 bases). Deletions cut 6 bases from V and 5 bases from J, with 13 bases between. Per the germline V gene, CDR1 is KGHSH and CDR2 is LQKENI. The CDR3 contains 14 residues. CDR3: CASSRTRGNEKLFF. CDR3 nucleotides: TGTGCCAGCTCCAGAACCAGGGGAAATGAAAAACTGTTTTTT.

The chain recombines TRBV2 with TRBJ2-3; the D is unclear. The CDR3 totals 11 residues. From germline, CDR1 is SNHLY and CDR2 FYNNEI. With 6 bases removed from V and 2 bases from J, the gap between germline ends came to 3 bases. The chain's CDR3 is CASSYTDTQYF. The DNA for the CDR3 is TGTGCCAGCAGCTACACAGATACGCAGTATTTT.

This clone was observed once. This chain uses TRBV29-1 with TRBJ2-7; the match to TRBD1 covers 12 bases. CDR1 SQVTM and CDR2 ANQGSEA come from the germline V gene. The V and J ends lost 8 bases and 5 bases, in that order; junction bases with no gene match: 7. The CDR3 is 13 residues long. CDR3 region: CSIWDRGRHEQYF. The CDR3 DNA reads as TGCAGCATCTGGGACAGGGGGCGACACGAGCAGTACTTC.

The chain links TRBV11-2 to TRBJ2-7, with D perhaps TRBD2 (5 bases). The CDR3 is made up of 11 amino acids. Trimming cost V 2 bases and J 9 bases, with 8 bases left between them. Germline CDR1 reads SGHAT; CDR2 reads FQNNGV. The CDR3: CASSLSLGQYF. The CDR3 nucleotides are TGTGCCAGCAGCTTATCACTAGGGCAGTACTTC.

The V and J genes are TRBV10-3 and TRBJ2-1, with TRBD1 as a possible D gene (5 bases). The CDR3 contains 16 residues. Germline V gives CDR1 ENHRY, CDR2 SYGVKD. The V gene lost 4 bases and the J gene lost 4 bases, with 17 bases spanning the gap. This CDR3 reads CAISGYPTEKYNEQFF. The CDR3 DNA follows: TGTGCCATCAGTGGGTACCCGACAGAAAAATACAATGAGCAGTTCTTC.

This clone was seen a handful of times. V usage is TRBV4-2 and J usage is TRBJ2-1; possible D gene TRBD1, 5 bases. Trimming shortened V by 1 base and J by 7 bases, and 17 bases separated the two germline ends. Germline CDR1 and CDR2: LGHNA and YNFKEQ. The CDR3 has 16 amino acids. The CDR3 spells CASSQVSALTVNEQFF. In nucleotides, the CDR3 is TGTGCCAGCAGCCAAGTGTCGGCCCTGACAGTGAATGAGCAGTTCTTC.

This rearrangement joins TRBV25-1 to TRBJ1-2, with 9 nucleotides matching TRBD1. This CDR3 has 16 residues. Trimming took 1 base from V and 8 from J; bases not matched to a gene: 11. Per germline, CDR1 MGHDK and CDR2 SYGVNS. The CDR3: CASSELGTGINIGYTF. The CDR3 region has the DNA TGTGCCAGCAGTGAATTGGGGACAGGGATCAATATCGGCTACACCTTC.

The chain is built from TRBV5-4 and TRBJ1-4; a weak D match, TRBD1 (6 bases). Trimming left V 4 bases short and J 2 bases short, with 12 bases between. The germline V gene encodes CDR1 SGHNT and CDR2 YYREEE (reference sequence). The length of the CDR3 is 15 residues. The CDR3 here is CASSPGGRTNEKLFF. CDR3 nucleotide sequence: TGTGCCAGCAGCCCCGGGGGGCGGACTAATGAAAAACTGTTTTTT.

The V and J genes are TRBV7-9 and TRBJ1-2; 10 positions match TRBD1. Germline assignment: CDR1 SEHNR and CDR2 FQNEAQ (reference sequence). The V gene end was trimmed by 3 bases and the J gene end by 6 bases; junction bases not matched to a gene: 4. This CDR3 region has 14 residues. The CDR3 DNA reads TGTGCCAGCAGCTTCGGGACAGGGGAGGATGGCTACACCTTC. Amino acid sequence: CASSFGTGEDGYTF. The entire variable domain, with the rest obtained from reference TRBV7-9 and TRBJ1-2, is as follows: DTGVSQNPRHKITKRGQNVTFRCDPISEHNRLYWYRQTLGQGPEFLTYFQNEAQLEKSRLLSDRFSAERPKGSFSTLEIQRTEQGDSAMYLCASSFGTGEDGYTFGSGTRLTVV.

The CDR3 here is CASSFSYRNTGELFF. The CDR3 nucleotides are TGCGCCAGCAGCTTCAGCTACAGGAACACCGGGGAGCTGTTTTTT. V and J are TRBV5-1 and TRBJ2-2; D is ambiguous. The V gene's germline CDR1 is SGHRS and CDR2 YFSETQ. With 2 bases removed from V and 1 base from J, the gap between germline ends came to 9 bases. CDR3 length: 15 amino acids.

This sequence joins TRBV20-1 and TRBJ1-1; 7 bases align to TRBD1. CDR3 length: 11 residues. The germline V gene encodes CDR1 DFQATT and CDR2 SNEGSKA (reference sequence). Trimming at V came to 6 bases and at J to 11 bases, leaving 9 bases not matched to a gene. In DNA, the CDR3 is TGCAGTGCCAGGTACAGGGGTGGGGCTTTCTTT. This encodes CSARYRGGAFF.

The V and J genes are TRBV7-8 and TRBJ2-5; TRBD2 matches 10 bases. The J call may be in error: the DNA end matches TRBJ2-7 better. Germline CDR1 reads SGHVS; CDR2 reads FQNEAQ. The CDR3 is 16 residues long. CDR3: CASSVGLSGGAYEQYF. The CDR3 DNA is TGTGCCAGCAGCGTAGGACTAAGCGGGGGGGCCTACGAGCAGTACTTC.

The rearrangement joins TRBV6-6 to TRBJ1-2, with TRBD1 as a possible D gene (6 bases). Germline values: CDR1 MNHNY, CDR2 SVGAGI (reference sequence). CDR3 size: 15 residues. With 7 bases removed from V and 6 bases from J, the gap between germline ends came to 21 bases. The DNA for the CDR3 is TGTGCCAGCATCCCAAAAACGGACAGCCATCATGGCTACACCTTC. This codes for CASIPKTDSHHGYTF.

The chain uses TRBV29-1 and TRBJ2-5, with TRBD1 matching 8 bases. Germline CDR1 and CDR2: SQVTM and ANQGSEA. This CDR3 has 12 amino acids. V dropped 6 bases and J dropped 4; count of bases not matched to a gene: 4. Here the CDR3 reads CSVGTGGETQYF. The CDR3 nucleotides read TGCAGCGTGGGGACAGGCGGAGAGACCCAGTACTTC.

This chain connects TRBV6-1 to TRBJ1-5, with D possibly being TRBD1 (5 bases). The CDR3 covers 16 residues. Trimming cost V 1 base and J 0 bases, with 10 bases left between them. Per germline, CDR1 MNHNS and CDR2 SASEGT. The CDR3 DNA is TGTGCCAGCAGTGAAGTACGGGGGTATAGCAATCAGCCCCAGCATTTT. Residues: CASSEVRGYSNQPQHF.

Details on this clone: This specimen includes other DNA sequences encoding the same CDR3. The V and J genes are TRBV5-4 and TRBJ2-2; TRBD1 matches 7 bases. The CDR3 loop spans 16 amino acids. With 0 bases clipped from V and 2 bases from J, the junction kept 4 bases outside the gene matches. Germline CDR1 and CDR2: SGHNT and YYREEE (reference sequence). CDR3 nucleotides: TGTGCCAGCAGCTTGGCACAGGGGACCAACACCGGGGAGCTGTTTTTT. As protein: CASSLAQGTNTGELFF. Full variable domain (remainder filled in from reference TRBV5-4 and TRBJ2-2): ETGVTQSPTHLIKTRGQQVTLRCSSQSGHNTVSWYQQALGQGPQFIFQYYREEENGRGNFPPRFSGLQFPNYSSELNVNALELDDSALYLCASSLAQGTNTGELFFGEGSRLTVL.

V and J are TRBV30 and TRBJ2-3; D perhaps matches TRBD2 (6 bases). Trimming took off 4 bases at V and 0 bases at J, with 11 bases between the two ends. CDR3 size: 14 residues. Germline loops: CDR1 GTSNPN, CDR2 SVGIG (reference sequence). The CDR3 DNA is TGTGCCTGGAACCGGGGGACGAGCACAGATACGCAGTATTTT. The encoded protein is CAWNRGTSTDTQYF.

V and J are TRBV6-5 and TRBJ1-1; TRBD1 matches 7 bases. Germline loops: CDR1 MNHEY, CDR2 SVGAGI. The CDR3 runs to 15 residues. Unmatched junction bases numbered 7, after V lost 4 bases and J lost 2 bases. Written as DNA, the CDR3 is TGTGCCAGCAGTTCAGACGGACAGGTCAACACTGAAGCTTTCTTT. This encodes CASSSDGQVNTEAFF.

The chain's CDR3 is CAWSSGEGQPQHF. Written as DNA, the CDR3 is TGTGCCTGGAGTTCAGGGGAAGGTCAGCCCCAGCATTTT. V usage is TRBV30 and J usage is TRBJ1-5, with TRBD1 as a possible D gene (6 bases). The germline gives CDR1 GTSNPN, CDR2 SVGIG (reference sequence). CDR3 size: 13 residues. The germline V and J ends were trimmed by 2 bases and 6 bases, with 11 bases remaining between them. The whole variable domain, remainder taken from reference TRBV30 and TRBJ1-5, is SQTIHQWPATLVQPVGSPLSLECTVEGTSNPNLYWYRQAAGRGLQLLFYSVGIGQISSEVPQNLSASRPQDRQFILSSKKLLLSDSGFYLCAWSSGEGQPQHFGDGTRLSIL.

This clone occurred a few times. The J gene is TRBJ1-3, the V gene TRBV11-3; D is ambiguous. Trimming stripped 1 base from V and 5 bases from J, with 9 bases between. CDR3 length: 14 residues. Germline V gene sequence: CDR1 SGHNT, CDR2 YENEEA. The CDR3 DNA reads as TGTGCCAGCAGCTTAGGAATGGAGCGAAACACCATATATTTT. This sequence encodes CASSLGMERNTIYF.

The rearrangement links TRBV5-1 to TRBJ1-1; D perhaps matches TRBD1 (5 bases). Germline V lookup: CDR1 SGHRS, CDR2 YFSETQ. The CDR3 length is 16 residues. The V end was cut by 4 bases, the J end by 1 base, with 17 bases between. The CDR3 DNA reads TGCGCCAGCAGCCCAGGGTACCAGTCGGGGAACACTGAAGCTTTCTTT. It translates to CASSPGYQSGNTEAFF.